Listed below are T cell receptor beta chains from one sample, sequenced in a study of T cell repertoires in cytomegalovirus infection. From the reads, TCRdb called clonotypes with MiXCR, one entry per CDR3 protein. The sample lists about 300,000 distinct CDR3 sequences, roughly a quarter occurring once. Sequenced input: PBMCs. All receptors derive from a human donor in good health (CMV status not recorded). Some clones in this sample may be carry-over from other donors' samples. Each CDR3 is given with its conserved first and last residue. The D gene is left open where the match is weak. Some rows have no size entry. The others give once, few or many, or a class for an expanded clone.

D gene	J gene	clone size	V gene	CDR3 DNA	CDR3 protein
.	TRBJ1-2	many	TRBV7-2	TGTGCCAGCAGCCTCGGGCCGCTGTACACCTTC	CASSLGPLYTF
TRBD2	TRBJ2-7	many	TRBV7-2	TGTGCCAGCAGCTTAGTATACCAGCGGGAGCGATACGAGCAGTACTTC	CASSLVYQRERYEQYF
TRBD2	TRBJ2-7	.	TRBV4-1	TGCGCCAGCAGCCTTTCACTAGCGGTCTACGAGCAGTACTTC	CASSLSLAVYEQYF
TRBD1	TRBJ1-1	.	TRBV18	TGTGCCAGCTCGCTGTCTGGGACAGGGACCACTGAAGCTTTCTTT	CASSLSGTGTTEAFF
.	TRBJ2-2	.	TRBV12-3/TRBV12-4	TGTGCCAGCAAGTCAGGTGGCAGTCCAAGAAACACCGGGGAGCTGTTTTTT	CASKSGGSPRNTGELFF
TRBD1	TRBJ2-7	.	TRBV2	TGTGCCAGCGCCACAAGACAGGGGGTCAACGAGCAGTACTTC	CASATRQGVNEQYF
TRBD1	TRBJ1-5	many	TRBV7-2	TGTGCCAGCAGCTTAGGGGGGACAGTCAATCAGCCCCAGCATTTT	CASSLGGTVNQPQHF
TRBD2	TRBJ2-7	.	TRBV6-1	TGTGCCAGCAGGCTAGCGGGGGGGGGTGAGCAGTACTTC	CASRLAGGGEQYF
TRBD2	TRBJ2-5	.	TRBV7-3	TGTGCCAGCAGCTTACGAGGCGGGGGGGCCGCAGAGACCCAGTACTTC	CASSLRGGGAAETQYF
.	TRBJ1-1	few	TRBV5-4	TGTGCCAGCAGCTTTGGGACCTACACTGAAGCTTTCTTT	CASSFGTYTEAFF
TRBD2	TRBJ2-1	many	TRBV7-8	TGTGCCAGCAGCCACCCTAGCGGACAAAACAATGAGCAGTTCTTC	CASSHPSGQNNEQFF
.	TRBJ1-1	few	TRBV11-2	TGTGCCAGCAGCTTAGTGGGAGGGAGGGCTGAAGCTTTCTTT	CASSLVGGRAEAFF
TRBD1	TRBJ2-1	.	TRBV6-4	TGTGCCAGCAGTGACAGGGGACAGGGGGATTTCAATGAGCAGTTCTTC	CASSDRGQGDFNEQFF
.	TRBJ2-7	.	TRBV7-8	TGTGCCAGCAGCACAAGGACAGTAATCTACGAGCAGTACTTC	CASSTRTVIYEQYF
TRBD2	TRBJ2-3	many	TRBV7-2	TGTGCCAGCAGCTTAGCGGCGGTTAGCGGGAGAGCAGATACGCAGTATTTT	CASSLAAVSGRADTQYF
.	TRBJ2-5	.	TRBV28	TGTGCCAGCAGTTCTTTATGGACAGGGGGGACTAGCGGCGTAAAAGAGACCCAGTACTTC	CASSSLWTGGTSGVKETQYF
TRBD2	TRBJ2-5	.	TRBV2	TGTGCCAGCAGTGAAGCGCTTCTGGGGGGGGAGACCCAGTACTTC	CASSEALLGGETQYF
TRBD1	TRBJ1-1	few	TRBV7-9	TGTGCCAGCAGCCCCGACAGGGGGGGAGGCCCTGAAGCTTTCTTT	CASSPDRGGGPEAFF
.	TRBJ2-7	many	TRBV6-2/TRBV6-3	TGTGCCAGCAGTTACTCAAGGATCCAATTCTACGAGCAGTACTTC	CASSYSRIQFYEQYF
TRBD2	TRBJ2-3	few	TRBV5-1	TGCGCCAGCAGCGTATCGACTAGCGGGGCGAGAGATACGCAGTATTTT	CASSVSTSGARDTQYF
.	TRBJ1-5	few	TRBV19	TGTGCCAGTAGTCCCGAAACAGGGAATCTCAGACAGCCCCAGCATTTT	CASSPETGNLRQPQHF
TRBD1	TRBJ2-3	.	TRBV20-1	TGCAGTGCTCCAGACAGGGGGGTAGATACGCAGTATTTT	CSAPDRGVDTQYF
.	TRBJ1-1	many	TRBV7-2	TGTGCCAGCAGCTTACGTGTTCCAGCAGGATTCATGAACACTGAAGCTTTCTTT	CASSLRVPAGFMNTEAFF
.	TRBJ2-1	.	TRBV6-6	TGTGCCAGCAGTCGGCCCAGCGGAGGCTACAATGAGCAGTTCTTC	CASSRPSGGYNEQFF
.	TRBJ1-3	.	TRBV14	TGTGCCAGCAGCCAATCTCCTACAGGGCGAGGAAACACCATATATTTT	CASSQSPTGRGNTIYF
TRBD2	TRBJ2-3	.	TRBV7-2	TGTGCCAGCAGATTGCTAGCGGAGAGAACTGATACGCAGTATTTT	CASRLLAERTDTQYF
.	TRBJ1-5	few	TRBV29-1	TGCAGCGTTCAACGACCAGGGAGGCAGAGAAATCAGCCCCAGCATTTT	CSVQRPGRQRNQPQHF
.	TRBJ1-3	.	TRBV29-1	TGCAGCGTCCTAACAGGGCCTGGAAACACCATATATTTT	CSVLTGPGNTIYF
.	TRBJ1-5	few	TRBV7-2	TGTGCCAGCAGTAGAGTTAGCAATCAGCCCCAGCATTTT	CASSRVSNQPQHF
.	TRBJ2-6	.	TRBV11-2	TGTGCCAGCAGCTTCGACTCGAGGGAACCTGGGGCCAACGTCCTGACTTTC	CASSFDSREPGANVLTF
TRBD1	TRBJ1-5	.	TRBV12-3/TRBV12-4	TGTGCCAGCAGTTTCACAGGGGATAGCAATCAGCCCCAGCATTTT	CASSFTGDSNQPQHF
.	TRBJ2-5	many	TRBV7-2	TGTGCCAGCAGCTTGGTTACCGACAACGGGGAGACCCAGTACTTC	CASSLVTDNGETQYF
.	TRBJ2-1	.	TRBV9	TGTGCCAGCAGCGTAGGGGCCCTTACTTACAATGAGCAGTTCTTC	CASSVGALTYNEQFF
.	TRBJ1-4	.	TRBV29-1	TGCAGCGTTGCGGTCACAACTAATGAAAAACTGTTTTTT	CSVAVTTNEKLFF
.	TRBJ2-3	many	TRBV7-2	TGTGCCAGCAGCTTAGAGGGTTATACGCAGTATTTT	CASSLEGYTQYF
TRBD2	TRBJ2-7	.	TRBV12-3/TRBV12-4	TGTGCCAGCAGTCCGACTAGCGGGACCCACGAGCAGTACTTC	CASSPTSGTHEQYF
.	TRBJ2-5	few	TRBV27	TGTGCCAGCAGCTCGGGACGGTCCCAAGAGACCCAGTACTTC	CASSSGRSQETQYF
.	TRBJ2-1	.	TRBV15	TGTGCCACCAGCAGAGATATGAGCTATGAGCAGTTCTTC	CATSRDMSYEQFF
.	TRBJ1-5	.	TRBV23-1	TGCGCCAGCAGTCAAGAGGGGCGGGCTAGCAATCAGCCCCAGCATTTT	CASSQEGRASNQPQHF
TRBD1	TRBJ1-1	.	TRBV30	TGTGCCTGGAGTGTTTTGTTCAGGGGGATGATCGGAGACACTGAAGCTTTCTTT	CAWSVLFRGMIGDTEAFF
TRBD1	TRBJ2-4	once	TRBV30	TGTGCCTGGAGCGGACAGGGGCCCAAAAACATTCAGTACTTC	CAWSGQGPKNIQYF
TRBD2	TRBJ2-1	many	TRBV2	TGTGCCAGCAGTCTCCGAACCCTAGCGGGAGGGTACAATGAGCAGTTCTTC	CASSLRTLAGGYNEQFF
TRBD1	TRBJ2-1	few	TRBV24-1	TGTGCCACCAGTGATTCGGACAGGGGGCCTGGTGAGCAGTTCTTC	CATSDSDRGPGEQFF
.	TRBJ1-3	many	TRBV7-2	TGTGCCAGCAGCGGCCGCTCTGGAAACACCATATATTTT	CASSGRSGNTIYF
.	TRBJ2-7	many	TRBV6-6	TGTGCCAGCAGGCCCTCGGGCGCGAGGAGCTCCTACGAGCAGTACTTC	CASRPSGARSSYEQYF
.	TRBJ1-6	few	TRBV5-6	TGTGCCAGCAGCTCGGGAGTCGGGGATATCGCACCCCTCCACTTT	CASSSGVGDIAPLHF
.	TRBJ1-1	many	TRBV7-2	TGTGCCAGCAGCTTAAGAGGGCGTACTGAAGCTTTCTTT	CASSLRGRTEAFF
.	TRBJ1-5	few	TRBV25-1	TGTGCCAGCATGGGGGTGGGTGGTAATCAGCCCCAGCATTTT	CASMGVGGNQPQHF
.	TRBJ2-5	once	TRBV6-1	TGTGCCAGCAGCCGAGCGGAGGGGGCGAGGAAGACCCAGTACTTC	CASSRAEGARKTQYF
.	TRBJ1-3	many	TRBV7-2	TGTGCCAGCAGCTTTCCCCAAAACACCATATATTTT	CASSFPQNTIYF
TRBD2	TRBJ2-3	many	TRBV7-2	TGTGCCAGCAGCTTCGGGGGGGCCGATACGCAGTATTTT	CASSFGGADTQYF
.	TRBJ2-1	many	TRBV20-1	TGCAGTGCTAGAGTTGGGGGAGTCTATAGTGAGCAGTTCTTC	CSARVGGVYSEQFF
.	TRBJ2-1	few	TRBV7-2	TGTGCCAGCAGCTTAGAATTATCCAGCCCCAATGAGCAGTTCTTC	CASSLELSSPNEQFF
TRBD2	TRBJ2-1	once	TRBV7-2	TGTGCCAGCAGTACCACTAGCGGAGACTACAATGAGCAGTTCTTC	CASSTTSGDYNEQFF